Presented here are 7 T cell receptor beta chains from one specimen sequenced in a study of Graves' ophthalmopathy and Graves' hyperthyroidism. Using RNA transcripts, the TCR beta CDR3 regions were amplified. First-round RT-PCR used HTBI primers; second-round multiplex PCR followed. MiXCR was run by TCRdb on the multiplex PCR reads, yielding one entry per CDR3 protein. The table records about 1.2 million distinct CDR3 sequences, 35% to 40% of them present only once. Sequenced: peripheral blood or thyroid tissue (not recorded which). The receptors stem from an adult man with Graves' hyperthyroidism.

This clonotype was observed at least ten times. The chain recombines TRBV7-6 with TRBJ1-6; D is possibly TRBD1 (5 bases). Germline CDR1 reads SGHVS; CDR2 reads FNYEAQ. Trimming stripped 3 bases from V and 9 bases from J, with 9 bases between. The CDR3 loop spans 13 amino acids. CDR3 sequence reads: CASSLDTFSPLHF. The CDR3, as DNA: TGTGCCAGCAGCTTGGACACGTTTTCACCCCTCCACTTT.

The CDR3 DNA reads TGTGCCAGCAGTTCCTACCACAGGGGCGGTAATGAAAAACTGTTTTTT. Its protein is CASSSYHRGGNEKLFF. The rearrangement uses TRBV6-9 and TRBJ1-4; 7 bases are shared with TRBD1. Trimming cost V 4 bases and J 4 bases; bases outside gene matches: 9. CDR1 MNHGY and CDR2 SVAAGI come from the germline V gene. The CDR3 consists of 16 residues.

The chain employs TRBV10-2 and TRBJ1-2; TRBD1 is a possible D gene (6 bases). The CDR3 is made up of 15 amino acids. CDR1 is WSHSY, CDR2 SAAADI, per germline. The germline V and J ends were trimmed by 2 bases and 8 bases, with 18 bases remaining between them. CDR3 DNA sequence: TGCGCCAGCAGTGAGCCGGACAGTCGCCGTTTGGGCTACACCTTC. It codes for CASSEPDSRRLGYTF.

Details on this clonotype: A much larger clone lies one base from this, so it may be a read error. The CDR3: CASSPTSVWETQYF. The CDR3, as DNA: TGTGCCAGCAGTCCGACGTCCGTGTGGGAGACCCAGTACTTC. The chain couples TRBV6-2 or TRBV6-3 to TRBJ2-5; D not certain. CDR1 is MNHEY, CDR2 SVGEGT, per germline. V shed 5 bases and J shed 5 bases, with 15 bases lying between them. The CDR3 totals 14 residues.

This clonotype was recorded at least ten times. J is TRBJ1-2 and V is TRBV9; 7 bases map to TRBD1. The CDR3 has 16 amino acids. Germline lookup yields CDR1 SGDLS and CDR2 YYNGEE. Germline trimming cut 0 bases from V and 0 bases from J; bases unmatched to any gene: 5. The CDR3 sequence is CASSVEGTDANYGYTF. CDR3 in DNA: TGTGCCAGCAGCGTAGAGGGGACAGACGCTAACTATGGCTACACCTTC.

This clonotype was counted at least ten times. V and J are TRBV2 and TRBJ1-2, with a tentative D call TRBD1 (5 bases). Germline-derived CDR1 and CDR2 are SNHLY and FYNNEI. The CDR3 loop spans 16 amino acids. Trimming shortened V by 2 bases and J by 5 bases, and 18 bases separated the two germline ends. The CDR3 here is CASSEQTVLKPYGYTF. CDR3 in DNA: TGTGCCAGCAGTGAACAGACAGTCCTCAAACCTTATGGCTACACCTTC.

With regard to this clonotype: A single base separates this from a much larger clone, so it may be a read error. This chain connects TRBV7-2 to TRBJ2-5; the match to TRBD2 covers 7 bases. The CDR3 length is 13 residues. Trimming cost V 1 base and J 7 bases; bases outside gene matches: 3. Germline CDR1 is SGHTA and CDR2 is FQGNSA. The CDR3 DNA reads as TGTGCCAGCAGCTTAGTCAGGGAGGGGACCCAGTACTTC. This gives the protein CASSLVREGTQYF.